The clone carrying this T cell receptor beta chain was recorded many times. Its target is unknown. Clinical symptoms, serum thyroxine and TRAb, thyroid ultrasound and orbital computed tomography together formed the diagnostic basis. The source of the PBMCs was 9.5 to 10 ml of fresh peripheral blood. The CDR3 regions of TCR beta were amplified from RNA transcripts. The study used the HTBI primer set for a first-round RT-PCR of the TCR CDR3. MiXCR, run by TCRdb on the multiplex PCR reads, gives a single entry per CDR3 protein. The sample yields 600,000 to 700,000 distinct CDR3 sequences, approximately 15% seen once. CDR3 length: 12 residues. Trimming removed 6 bases from V and 11 bases from J; junction bases left unmatched: 6. The sample is drawn from a study of T cells in Graves' hyperthyroidism and ophthalmopathy. Study-level findings and limits: Ophthalmopathy cases were set apart from stable hyperthyroidism by a 13 V-J model.

V gene TRBV12-3 or TRBV12-4 combines with J gene TRBJ1-1; 10 bases are shared with TRBD1. The sequencing input was blood. This TCR was recovered from a woman between 40 and 55 years old with Graves' ophthalmopathy. CDR3 DNA: TGTGCCAGCAGAGTCTGGGGACAGGGGGCTTTCTTT. Encoded protein: CASRVWGQGAFF.